Listed here are 24 T cell receptor beta chains from one sample, sequenced in a study of cytomegalovirus exposure and HLA in healthy donors. The PCR made use of 60 Vbeta and 13 Jbeta primers. Measured with immunoSEQ multiplex PCR; TCRdb has only the in-frame clones, and not every one. The table lists approximately 160,000 clones, around four fifths of them singletons. The sample consisted of PBMCs. These receptors were collected from a male donor in good health and CMV-seropositive.

This chain connects TRBV21-1 to TRBJ1-3; TRBD1, the D gene given by the table, was not confirmed from the DNA. TRBV21-1 is reported as a pseudogene. The CDR3 length is 15 residues. As DNA, the CDR3 is TGTGCCAGCACCAGGAATGGACAGGGGGGTGGCACCATATATTTT. Translated, it gives CASTRNGQGGGTIYF.

The rearrangement uses TRBV5-4 and TRBJ1-2, with D maybe TRBD1 (6 bases). The CDR3 covers 16 residues. CDR1 and CDR2 (germline): SGHNT, YYREEE (reference sequence). Deletions cut 9 bases from V and 4 bases from J, with 25 bases between. This CDR3 reads CATSGSIRGNSYGYTF. CDR3 coding DNA: TGTGCCACTTCGGGGTCAATAAGGGGGAACAGCTATGGCTACACCTTC. Combining the CDR3 with reference TRBV5-4 and TRBJ1-2 gives the whole variable domain ETGVTQSPTHLIKTRGQQVTLRCSSQSGHNTVSWYQQALGQGPQFIFQYYREEENGRGNFPPRFSGLQFPNYSSELNVNALELDDSALYLCATSGSIRGNSYGYTFGSGTRLTVV.

Worth noting for this clone: Germline and junction disagree at one end, which may indicate a read error. Other DNA sequences in the same sample also yield this CDR3. The chain joins TRBV6-5 to TRBJ1-1; 10 bases are shared with TRBD1. The germline V gene encodes CDR1 MNHEY and CDR2 SVGAGI. This CDR3 is built from 14 residues. This CDR3 reads CASSLDRGPTEAFF. The CDR3 DNA reads TGCGCCAGCAGCCTCGACAGGGGGCCTACTGAAGCTTTCTTT.

This clone occurred a few times. The chain joins TRBV18 to TRBJ1-4; D not resolved. This CDR3 region has 13 residues. Looked up from germline, CDR1 is KGHSH and CDR2 is LQKENI. Trimming removed 4 bases at V and 4 bases at J, with 7 bases between. In DNA, the CDR3 is TGTGCCAGCTCACTAACGAGTAATGAAAAACTGTTTTTT. As protein: CASSLTSNEKLFF.

The rearrangement links TRBV7-2 to TRBJ1-1; unclear D gene. The V gene lost 5 bases and the J gene lost 0 bases, with 10 bases spanning the gap. Germline assignment: CDR1 SGHTA and CDR2 FQGNSA. This CDR3 comprises 14 residues. The CDR3 region has the DNA TGTGCCAGCAGCCCTCTGTCCGTGAACACTGAAGCTTTCTTT. Its translation is CASSPLSVNTEAFF.

The gene calls are TRBV7-8 and TRBJ1-5; D uncertain. Germline V lookup: CDR1 SGHVS, CDR2 FQNEAQ. This CDR3 comprises 13 residues. V was cut by 2 bases and J by 6 bases, with 8 bases left in between. CDR3 residues: CASSLSDSQPQHF. The CDR3 coding sequence is TGTGCCAGCAGCTTAAGTGATAGTCAGCCCCAGCATTTT.

V gene TRBV28 combines with J gene TRBJ1-2; no firm D call. The CDR3 spans 14 residues. Trimming removed 2 bases from V and 6 bases from J, with 13 bases in between. The V gene's germline CDR1 is MDHEN and CDR2 SYDVKM. The CDR3 here is CASSLRQLVHGYTF. The CDR3 DNA sequence: TGTGCCAGCAGTTTACGGCAGCTAGTGCATGGCTACACCTTC.

This clone was counted a few times. The rearrangement links TRBV5-4 to TRBJ1-1; D is unclear. The CDR3 is made up of 13 amino acids. Germline V gene sequence: CDR1 SGHNT, CDR2 YYREEE (reference sequence). V dropped 4 bases and J dropped 3 bases, with 10 bases sitting between them. The CDR3 DNA reads as TGTGCCAGCAGCCCTGGGCGGGACACTGAAGCTTTCTTT. Translated, it gives CASSPGRDTEAFF.

The CDR3, as DNA: TGTGCCAGCAGCCCTAACAGGGACTATGGCTACACCTTC. It translates to CASSPNRDYGYTF. The J gene is TRBJ1-2, the V gene TRBV11-1; possibly TRBD1 for D (6 bases). This CDR3 contains 13 residues. The V and J ends lost 5 bases and 3 bases respectively, with 10 bases between them. Germline V lookup: CDR1 SGHAT, CDR2 FQDESV (reference sequence).

This clone appeared a single time. The genes are TRBV6-6 and TRBJ1-2; D is possibly TRBD1 (6 bases). The CDR3 contains 15 residues. Germline V gives CDR1 MNHNY, CDR2 SVGAGI (reference sequence). V dropped 2 bases and J dropped 5 bases, with 15 bases sitting between them. The CDR3 reads CASSYTDSFTYGYTF. CDR3 nucleotide sequence: TGTGCCAGCAGTTACACGGACAGTTTCACTTATGGCTACACCTTC.

The gene calls are TRBV5-1 and TRBJ2-3, with 10 nucleotides matching TRBD2. The V segment lost 2 bases and the J segment 6 bases; nucleotides outside the gene matches: 9. In germline, CDR1 is SGHRS, CDR2 YFSETQ. The CDR3 runs to 16 residues. The CDR3 DNA reads as TGCGCCAGCAGCTTCTACCGAAGCGGGGGGGTGGATACGCAGTATTTT. It yields the protein CASSFYRSGGVDTQYF.

The chain joins TRBV5-1 to TRBJ2-3; 16 bases are shared with TRBD2. V dropped 0 bases and J dropped 6; count of bases not matched to a gene: 7. The length of the CDR3 is 18 residues. Germline-derived CDR1 and CDR2 are SGHRS and YFSETQ. The CDR3 nucleotides read TGCGCCAGCAGCTTGGCCGGGACTAGCGGGGGGGCCGGGGATACGCAGTATTTT. Its translation: CASSLAGTSGGAGDTQYF.

The V and J genes are TRBV10-3 and TRBJ1-1; 8 bases are shared with TRBD1. V lost 6 bases, J lost 1 base, and 4 bases stayed unmatched. In germline, CDR1 is ENHRY, CDR2 SYGVKD. The CDR3 consists of 14 residues. In nucleotides, the CDR3 is TGTGCCATCAGGGGAGGGACAGGGAACACTGAAGCTTTCTTT. It yields the protein CAIRGGTGNTEAFF.

The J gene is TRBJ1-6, the V gene TRBV13; D is uncertain. The CDR3 loop spans 17 amino acids. CDR1 PRHDT and CDR2 FYEKMQ come from the germline V gene (reference sequence). Trimming shortened V by 0 bases and J by 0 bases, and 9 bases separated the two germline ends. The CDR3 reads CASSLGGGSSYNSPLHF. The CDR3 coding sequence is TGTGCCAGCAGCTTAGGAGGAGGGAGCTCCTATAATTCACCCCTCCACTTT.

The rearrangement links TRBV18 to TRBJ1-5; a weak D match, TRBD1 (5 bases). CDR1 and CDR2 (germline): KGHSH, LQKENI. The CDR3 consists of 16 residues. Deletions cut 2 bases from V and 1 base from J, with 12 bases between. CDR3 amino acids: CASSPKGVGSNQPQHF. In DNA form, the CDR3 reads TGTGCCAGCTCACCAAAAGGGGTCGGAAGCAATCAGCCCCAGCATTTT.

This clone was found once. The genes are TRBV7-8 and TRBJ2-5; the match to TRBD2 covers 10 bases. This CDR3 comprises 15 residues. Germline V lookup: CDR1 SGHVS, CDR2 FQNEAQ. Losses at the gene ends were 2 bases for V and 3 bases for J; bases not matched to a gene: 3. The CDR3 region is CASSLRLAGEETQYF. The CDR3 DNA sequence: TGTGCCAGCAGCTTAAGGCTAGCGGGGGAAGAGACCCAGTACTTC.

The chain has TRBV6-6 and TRBJ2-7; 8 bases are a match to TRBD2. CDR3 length equals 16 residues. Germline assignment: CDR1 MNHNY and CDR2 SVGAGI (reference sequence). J lost 5 bases, V lost 2 bases, and 11 bases had no gene match. Here the CDR3 reads CASSYRAGGAGDEQYF. The DNA of the CDR3 is TGTGCCAGCAGTTACCGTGCCGGGGGGGCGGGCGACGAGCAGTACTTC.

This sequence joins TRBV19 and TRBJ1-5; 9 positions match TRBD1. CDR1 is LNHDA and CDR2 is SQIVND in the germline V gene (reference sequence). With 7 bases clipped from V and 0 bases from J, the junction kept 7 bases outside the gene matches. This CDR3 is 16 amino acids long. CDR3 sequence reads: CASTRDRAYSNQPQHF. CDR3 nucleotides: TGTGCCAGTACCCGGGACAGGGCTTATAGCAATCAGCCCCAGCATTTT.

A single count supports this clone. The chain links TRBV10-2 to TRBJ2-2, with 7 bases matching TRBD1. After removal of 7 bases from V and 5 bases from J, the junction contained 13 bases not matched to a gene. The CDR3 covers 16 residues. Germline values: CDR1 WSHSY, CDR2 SAAADI. CDR3: CASISSDRARTGELFF. The CDR3 DNA reads TGCGCCAGCATTTCCTCTGACAGGGCTCGAACCGGGGAGCTGTTTTTT.

The V call is TRBV29-1, the J call TRBJ2-3; 7 bases are shared with TRBD1. V trimming: 2 bases; J trimming: 4 bases; junction bases outside the gene matches: 3. This CDR3 is built from 13 residues. CDR1 and CDR2 (germline): SQVTM, ANQGSEA. For the CDR3, the DNA is TGCAGCGTTGAAAGACAGGGTGCAGATACGCAGTATTTT. Residues: CSVERQGADTQYF.

CDR3 loop: CSVEDVRGGSTEAFF. The CDR3 nucleotides read TGCAGCGTTGAAGACGTCCGGGGAGGTTCGACTGAAGCTTTCTTT. The rearrangement uses TRBV29-1 and TRBJ1-1, with no clear D. Trimming took 0 bases from V and 5 from J, leaving 16 bases between them. This CDR3 region has 15 residues. Germline V lookup: CDR1 SQVTM, CDR2 ANQGSEA.

This clone was counted between two and nine times. The chain couples TRBV6-1 to TRBJ1-1, with 7 bases lining up with TRBD1. Germline V CDR1 and CDR2: MNHNS, SASEGT. After removal of 6 bases from V and 4 bases from J, the junction contained 8 bases not matched to a gene. The CDR3 is 14 amino acids. The CDR3 DNA is TGTGCCAGCAGCGCGACAGGGTCGGGCACTGAAGCTTTCTTT. It encodes CASSATGSGTEAFF.

The genes are TRBV5-1 and TRBJ1-5; 9 bases fit TRBD1. V lost 2 bases, J lost 0 bases, and 9 bases stayed unmatched. CDR1 is SGHRS and CDR2 is YFSETQ in the germline V gene. The CDR3 extends over 18 amino acids. The CDR3 region is CASSFGGTGSYSNQPQHF. CDR3 nucleotide sequence: TGCGCCAGCAGCTTTGGGGGGACAGGGTCTTATAGCAATCAGCCCCAGCATTTT.

J is TRBJ1-2 and V is TRBV7-9, with D possibly being TRBD1 (5 bases). V was shortened by 7 bases and J by 4 bases, with 13 bases between the two germline ends. The CDR3 covers 13 residues. Per the germline V gene, CDR1 is SEHNR and CDR2 is FQNEAQ (reference sequence). CDR3 sequence (DNA): TGTGCCAGCATTTTGACAGAGGCCTATGGCTACACCTTC. This codes for CASILTEAYGYTF.